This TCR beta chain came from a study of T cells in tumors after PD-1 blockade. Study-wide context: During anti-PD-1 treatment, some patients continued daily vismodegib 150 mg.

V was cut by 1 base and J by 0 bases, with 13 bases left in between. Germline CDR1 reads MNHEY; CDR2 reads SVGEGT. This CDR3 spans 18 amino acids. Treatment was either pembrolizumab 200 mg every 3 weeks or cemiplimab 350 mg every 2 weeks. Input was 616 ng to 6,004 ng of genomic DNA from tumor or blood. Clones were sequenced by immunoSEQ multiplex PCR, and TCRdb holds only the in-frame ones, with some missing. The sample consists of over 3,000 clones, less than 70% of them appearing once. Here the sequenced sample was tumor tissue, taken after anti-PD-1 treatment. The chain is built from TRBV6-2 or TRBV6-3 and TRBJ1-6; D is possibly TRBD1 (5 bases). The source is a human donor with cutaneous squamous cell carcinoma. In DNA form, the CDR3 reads TGTGCCAGCAGTTACTTCCGCCCGGGGGGCTCCTATAATTCACCCCTCCACTTT. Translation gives CASSYFRPGGSYNSPLHF.